The 18 T cell receptor beta chains presented below share a single source sample, sequenced in a study of T cell changes during pregnancy in multiple sclerosis. Generated by immunoSEQ multiplex PCR, the TCRdb table keeps only in-frame clones and is missing some. Of 40,000 or so clones in the sample, around 93% were seen once. This sample comprised CD8+ T cells from peripheral blood mononuclear cells, obtained in the third trimester of pregnancy. The receptors derive from a female donor with multiple sclerosis, enrolled in a pregnancy study.

V and J are TRBV5-4 and TRBJ2-3; 8 nucleotides match TRBD1. The junction had 2 bases not matched to a gene; V was cut back by 3 bases and J by 2 bases. Germline V gene data show CDR1 as SGHNT and CDR2 as YYREEE (reference sequence). This CDR3 is 14 amino acids long. Written as DNA, the CDR3 is TGTGCCAGCAGCTCCCAGGGGGCCACAGATACGCAGTATTTT. It translates to CASSSQGATDTQYF.

The rearrangement joins TRBV10-3 to TRBJ2-5, with 10 bases aligning to TRBD2. The CDR3 loop spans 15 amino acids. From germline, CDR1 is ENHRY and CDR2 SYGVKD. V shed 6 bases and J 4 bases; nucleotides not matched to a gene: 8. The CDR3 loop is CAISPGTSVAETQYF. In DNA, the CDR3 is TGTGCCATCAGCCCCGGGACTAGCGTAGCAGAGACCCAGTACTTC.

The rearrangement uses TRBV7-9 and TRBJ2-7, with D unresolved. Germline CDR1 and CDR2: SEHNR and FQNEAQ (reference sequence). The CDR3 spans 15 residues. V was pared by 0 bases and J by 2 bases, with 11 bases between. The CDR3 bases are TGTGCCAGCAGCTTAGCACTCGGCAGCGCCTACGAGCAGTACTTC. Its translation is CASSLALGSAYEQYF.

The gene calls are TRBV15 and TRBJ1-3; D gene ambiguous. V lost 5 bases, J lost 4 bases, and 12 bases lay in between. The CDR3 length is 14 residues. Germline CDR1 and CDR2: LNHNV and YYDKDF (reference sequence). The CDR3 nucleotides are TGTGCCACCAGCGCGGGGATAGCCGGAAACACCATATATTTT. Translating it yields CATSAGIAGNTIYF. The entire variable domain, with the rest obtained from reference TRBV15 and TRBJ1-3, is as follows: DAMVIQNPRYQVTQFGKPVTLSCSQTLNHNVMYWYQQKSSQAPKLLFHYYDKDFNNEADTPDNFQSRRPNTSFCFLDIRSPGLGDTAMYLCATSAGIAGNTIYFGEGSWLTVV.

In DNA form, the CDR3 reads TGCAGCGTTGAAGATAGAGTAGTGGATACGCAGTATTTT. Protein: CSVEDRVVDTQYF. The gene calls are TRBV29-1 and TRBJ2-3, with D unclear. V lost 0 bases and J 6 bases, leaving 10 bases between the germline ends. Per germline, CDR1 SQVTM and CDR2 ANQGSEA. The CDR3 is 13 residues long.

The rearrangement joins TRBV7-9 to TRBJ2-7; a weak D match, TRBD2 (6 bases). The V end was cut by 5 bases, the J end by 5 bases, with 28 bases between. The CDR3 is 18 amino acids. In germline, CDR1 is SEHNR, CDR2 FQNEAQ (reference sequence). The CDR3 bases are TGTGCCAGCAGCCCTAGAGGCGGGGCAGGTACACCTTTCGACGAGCAGTACTTC. As protein: CASSPRGGAGTPFDEQYF.

V and J are TRBV7-9 and TRBJ1-1; possibly TRBD1 for D (5 bases). Trimming stripped 4 bases from V and 4 bases from J, with 19 bases between. Looked up from germline, CDR1 is SEHNR and CDR2 is FQNEAQ (reference sequence). The CDR3 is 16 amino acids. The chain's CDR3 is CASSSGLIGATTEAFF. In DNA form, the CDR3 reads TGTGCCAGCAGCTCCGGGTTAATTGGGGCGACCACTGAAGCTTTCTTT.

This clone was detected a few times. This sequence joins TRBV9 and TRBJ2-6; D is unclear. The germline V and J ends were trimmed by 3 bases and 6 bases, with 4 bases remaining between them. Germline CDR1 is SGDLS and CDR2 is YYNGEE. The CDR3 is 12 residues long. The CDR3 sequence is CASSALANVLTF. CDR3 nucleotides: TGTGCCAGCAGCGCGTTGGCCAACGTCCTGACTTTC.

The rearrangement uses TRBV28 and TRBJ1-1, with D perhaps TRBD1 (5 bases). CDR1 MDHEN and CDR2 SYDVKM come from the germline V gene. The CDR3 is 14 residues long. V was clipped by 7 bases and J by 0 bases, with 12 bases between them. CDR3 nucleotide sequence: TGTGCCAGCATCAGCGGGGCCCTGAACACTGAAGCTTTCTTT. Its protein is CASISGALNTEAFF. Combining the CDR3 with reference TRBV28 and TRBJ1-1 gives the whole variable domain DVKVTQSSRYLVKRTGEKVFLECVQDMDHENMFWYRQDPGLGLRLIYFSYDVKMKEKGDIPEGYSVSREKKERFSLILESASTNQTSMYLCASISGALNTEAFFGQGTRLTVV.

A remark on this clone: Other DNA variants within this sample encode the same CDR3. V and J are TRBV7-9 and TRBJ2-1; D is perhaps TRBD2 (6 bases). Per the germline V gene, CDR1 is SEHNR and CDR2 is FQNEAQ (reference sequence). V was clipped by 5 bases and J by 0 bases, with 11 bases between them. The CDR3 totals 15 residues. CDR3 amino acids: CASSPSGSSYNEQFF. Here the CDR3 DNA reads TGTGCCAGCAGCCCCAGCGGGTCCTCCTACAATGAGCAGTTCTTC.

CDR3 nucleotide sequence: TGTGCCAGCAGCGGAGGCCTAGGGCTCGTCAATGAGCAGTTCTTC. This sequence encodes CASSGGLGLVNEQFF. The chain carries TRBV7-9 and TRBJ2-1; tentative D call: TRBD2 (5 bases). V was clipped by 5 bases and J by 6 bases, with 17 bases between them. The CDR3 runs to 15 residues. CDR1 and CDR2 from the germline V gene are SEHNR and FQNEAQ (reference sequence).

J is TRBJ2-1 and V is TRBV6-5; 7 bases map to TRBD1. The CDR3 runs 14 residues. Germline CDR1 is MNHEY and CDR2 is SVGAGI. Germline trimming cut 2 bases from V and 4 bases from J; bases unmatched to any gene: 2. DNA for the CDR3: TGTGCCAGCAGTTACGGACAGGATTACAATGAGCAGTTCTTC. Translated: CASSYGQDYNEQFF.

The chain has TRBV10-1 and TRBJ1-1; TRBD1 matches 12 bases. Trimming at V came to 0 bases and at J to 0 bases, leaving 14 bases not matched to a gene. The CDR3 covers 21 residues. From germline, CDR1 is WNHNN and CDR2 SYGVQD (reference sequence). For the CDR3, the DNA is TGCGCCAGCAGTGAGTCGGGACAGGGGGCTTATTCGAGTCGCATGAACACTGAAGCTTTCTTT. Protein product: CASSESGQGAYSSRMNTEAFF.

The V gene is TRBV28, the J gene TRBJ1-1; D unresolved. The CDR3 extends over 13 amino acids. Between the trimmed V and J ends, which lost 6 bases and 5 bases, there was a span of 13 bases. CDR1 and CDR2 from the germline V gene are MDHEN and SYDVKM. This CDR3 is CASSDPGITEAFF. As DNA, the CDR3 is TGTGCCAGCAGCGACCCAGGAATAACTGAAGCTTTCTTT.

The rearrangement links TRBV9 to TRBJ2-7; TRBD2 is a possible D gene (5 bases). The CDR3 extends over 15 amino acids. V lost 0 bases, J lost 3 bases, and 13 bases lay in between. Germline-derived CDR1 and CDR2 are SGDLS and YYNGEE. This chain's CDR3 is CASSVDGEPVYEQYF. The CDR3 DNA follows: TGTGCCAGCAGCGTAGATGGGGAGCCCGTCTACGAGCAGTACTTC.

The chain recombines TRBV4-2 with TRBJ2-7; D is unresolved. Germline CDR1 reads LGHNA; CDR2 reads YNFKEQ. The germline V and J ends were trimmed by 0 bases and 6 bases, with 9 bases remaining between them. This CDR3 is 13 amino acids long. CDR3 DNA: TGTGCCAGCAGCCAAGAAGTAGATCGCGAGCAGTACTTC. As protein: CASSQEVDREQYF.

The rearrangement joins TRBV5-1 to TRBJ2-1, with D tentatively TRBD2 (6 bases). The germline V gene encodes CDR1 SGHRS and CDR2 YFSETQ. The CDR3 loop spans 17 amino acids. Trimming cost V 4 bases and J 0 bases, with 17 bases left between them. CDR3 loop: CASSPEGPGSSYNEQFF. CDR3 coding DNA: TGCGCCAGCAGCCCTGAGGGCCCCGGGAGCTCCTACAATGAGCAGTTCTTC. Combining the CDR3 with reference TRBV5-1 and TRBJ2-1 gives the whole variable domain KAGVTQTPRYLIKTRGQQVTLSCSPISGHRSVSWYQQTPGQGLQFLFEYFSETQRNKGNFPGRFSGRQFSNSRSEMNVSTLELGDSALYLCASSPEGPGSSYNEQFFGPGTRLTVL.

CDR3 region: CASSPGLTNTEAFF. CDR3 bases: TGTGCCAGCAGCCCGGGACTCACGAACACTGAAGCTTTCTTT. The V gene is TRBV7-6, the J gene TRBJ1-1, with D possibly TRBD1 on 5 matching bases. This CDR3 contains 14 residues. Per the germline V gene, CDR1 is SGHVS and CDR2 is FNYEAQ. V lost 5 bases and J lost 1, with 11 bases in between. The full variable domain, rest sourced from reference TRBV7-6 and TRBJ1-1, is GAGVSQSPRYKVTKRGQDVALRCDPISGHVSLYWYRQALGQGPEFLTYFNYEAQQDKSGLPNDRFSAERPEGSISTLTIQRTEQRDSAMYRCASSPGLTNTEAFFGQGTRLTVV.